The sample holds many counts of the clone carrying this T cell receptor beta chain. Its target is not known. At the time of active disease, bone marrow was collected from every patient. Germline assignment: CDR1 MGHRA and CDR2 YSYEKL. The CDR3 consists of 17 residues. J lost 1 base, V lost 4 bases, and 12 bases had no gene match. From approximately 430 ng of RNA, a library with molecular barcoded alpha/delta and beta/gamma adaptors was made. MiXCR, run by TCRdb on the reads, gives a single entry per CDR3 protein. The sample lists tens of thousands of distinct CDR3 sequences, roughly an eighth seen once, with 6% to 7% in the top ten. This sample stems from a study of read filtering for tumor transcriptome and immune sequencing. Overall study: After DNase treatment, RNA was made into whole-transcriptome libraries. General observations from the study: This fraction held mixed bone marrow immune cells after CD138-negative sorting. Even smaller IR-seq throughput identified most shared clonotypes.

The chain combines TRBV4-1 with TRBJ2-5; 7 bases line up with TRBD2. This sequence originates from a donor at least 40 years old with multiple myeloma. Material: a population of CD138-negative cells sorted from bone marrow. The CDR3: CASSRLPRGLLQETQYF. DNA of the CDR3: TGCGCCAGCAGCCGACTCCCTCGGGGACTACTCCAAGAGACCCAGTACTTC.